Following are 24 T cell receptor beta chains from one sample sequenced in a study of human T cells and chemical hapten exposure. TCRdb re-derived calls from the RACE reads in MiXCR, one entry per CDR3 protein. The sample has tens of thousands of distinct CDR3 sequences; over 8.5% are singletons. Time point given: patch test 3, about 24 weeks after DPC sensitization. Regarding treatment: therapeutic diphenylcyclopropenone sensitization with weekly scalp DPC. Sequenced material: whole blood, taken in connection with sensitization to the hapten diphenylcyclopropenone (DPC). These TCRs come from a woman in her 50s with alopecia areata. Some clones in this sample may be carry-over from other donors' samples.

In DNA form, the CDR3 reads TGTGCCAGCAGCTCTCAGGGGGAGCAGTACTTC. Its protein is CASSSQGEQYF. The genes are TRBV7-2 and TRBJ2-7, with D possibly being TRBD1 (6 bases). Deletions cut 4 bases from V and 7 bases from J, with 8 bases between. This CDR3 contains 11 residues. Germline assignment: CDR1 SGHTA and CDR2 FQGNSA.

V is TRBV10-3 and J is TRBJ2-7; D might be TRBD1 or TRBD2, each matching 5 bases. There are 15 residues in the CDR3. V lost 5 bases, J lost 2 bases, and 16 bases lay in between. Germline-derived CDR1 and CDR2 are ENHRY and SYGVKD. CDR3 in amino acids: CAISLGHYGTYEQYF. The CDR3 coding sequence is TGTGCCATCAGTCTAGGACACTACGGGACCTACGAGCAGTACTTC.

In its sample, this clonotype was seen many times. The gene calls are TRBV2 and TRBJ2-7; 9 positions match TRBD1. With V trimmed by 4 bases and J by 1 base, 2 bases remained unmatched. Germline lookup yields CDR1 SNHLY and CDR2 FYNNEI. CDR3 size: 14 residues. In DNA, the CDR3 is TGTGCCAGCAGTGCTGGGACAGGGTCCTACGAGCAGTACTTC. Its translation: CASSAGTGSYEQYF.

This clonotype has just a few counts. The V and J genes are TRBV5-4 and TRBJ2-7; 12 bases fit TRBD2. The CDR3 runs to 16 residues. Germline trimming cut 4 bases from V and 2 bases from J; bases unmatched to any gene: 7. Germline V gene data show CDR1 as SGHNT and CDR2 as YYREEE (reference sequence). The CDR3 protein is CASSRGLAGGAYEQYF. CDR3 DNA sequence: TGTGCCAGCAGCCGGGGACTAGCGGGCGGAGCCTACGAGCAGTACTTC.

This clonotype was seen more than once but under ten times. The chain links TRBV5-6 to TRBJ1-1; 7 bases fit TRBD1. This CDR3 has 15 residues. V lost 0 bases, J lost 0 bases, and 2 bases stayed unmatched. Germline V gives CDR1 SGHDT, CDR2 YYEEEE. The CDR3, as DNA: TGTGCCAGCAGCTTGGCGGACAGGATGAACACTGAAGCTTTCTTT. It translates to CASSLADRMNTEAFF.

This clonotype has a count of ten or more. V and J are TRBV5-4 and TRBJ2-7; D might be TRBD2 (6 bases). The ends were cut back, 5 bases at V and 2 bases at J, with 17 bases in the middle. The CDR3 contains 15 residues. CDR1 and CDR2 (germline): SGHNT, YYREEE (reference sequence). CDR3 sequence (DNA): TGTGCCAGCAGTGGTTCGACTAGAACCACCTACGAGCAGTACTTC. Translating gives CASSGSTRTTYEQYF.

This clonotype was observed many times. J is TRBJ2-3 and V is TRBV27; D gene uncertain. Germline CDR1 is MNHEY and CDR2 is SMNVEV (reference sequence). Between the trimmed V and J ends, which lost 7 bases and 1 base, there was a span of 9 bases. The length of the CDR3 is 13 residues. In DNA form, the CDR3 reads TGTGCCAGCAAACGCGGCGGCACAGATACGCAGTATTTT. Amino acids: CASKRGGTDTQYF.

The sample holds many counts of this clonotype. This rearrangement joins TRBV18 to TRBJ1-1; D gene ambiguous. Per germline, CDR1 KGHSH and CDR2 LQKENI. The length of the CDR3 is 13 residues. V gave up 0 bases and J gave up 8 bases, with 10 bases separating them. The CDR3: CASSPPSAPEAFF. The CDR3 nucleotides read TGTGCCAGCTCACCACCAAGCGCCCCAGAAGCTTTCTTT.

This clonotype has a handful of counts. The CDR3 protein is CASRPAGYGEKLFF. CDR3 coding DNA: TGTGCCAGCAGACCTGCCGGGTACGGTGAAAAACTGTTTTTT. The chain combines TRBV12-3 or TRBV12-4 with TRBJ1-4; D remains ambiguous. CDR3 length equals 14 residues. Deletions cut 6 bases from V and 7 bases from J, with 15 bases between.

This clonotype was counted ten times or more. The chain is built from TRBV6-2 or TRBV6-3 and TRBJ1-1, with TRBD1 matching over 8 bases. The CDR3 extends over 14 amino acids. Germline assignment: CDR1 MNHEY and CDR2 SVGEGT. J lost 5 bases, V lost 5 bases, and 7 bases had no gene match. CDR3 nucleotide sequence: TGTGCCAGCAGTACCTACAGGGGGGGAACTGAAGCTTTCTTT. The encoded protein is CASSTYRGGTEAFF.

CDR3 amino acids: CASSLQGNEKLFF. Here the CDR3 DNA reads TGTGCCAGCAGCCTACAGGGGAACGAAAAACTGTTTTTT. The rearrangement links TRBV7-2 to TRBJ1-4; 7 nucleotides agree with TRBD1. Germline V CDR1 and CDR2: SGHTA, FQGNSA. The J segment lost 8 bases and the V segment lost 5 bases, leaving 5 bases of the junction unmatched. This CDR3 has 13 residues. Combining the CDR3 with reference TRBV7-2 and TRBJ1-4 gives the whole variable domain GAGVSQSPSNKVTEKGKDVELRCDPISGHTALYWYRQSLGQGLEFLIYFQGNSAPDKSGLPSDRFSAERTGGSVSTLTIQRTQQEDSAVYLCASSLQGNEKLFFGSGTQLSVL.

This clonotype showed up just a few times. The CDR3 nucleotides read TGTGCCAGCAGTTTAAGGACTAGCGGGGGAGATACGCAGTATTTT. Its protein product is CASSLRTSGGDTQYF. The chain carries TRBV12-3 or TRBV12-4 and TRBJ2-3; TRBD2 agrees at 13 bases. The CDR3 totals 15 residues. After removal of 2 bases from V and 5 bases from J, the junction contained 1 base not matched to a gene.

At least ten counts were recorded for this clonotype. The chain uses TRBV10-3 and TRBJ1-4; unclear D gene. This CDR3 comprises 14 residues. Germline loops: CDR1 ENHRY, CDR2 SYGVKD. Trimming took 0 bases from V and 3 from J, leaving 5 bases between them. The CDR3, as DNA: TGTGCCATCAGTGAGTCGAGATCTAATGAAAAACTGTTTTTT. It is translated as CAISESRSNEKLFF.

This clonotype occurred many times. The chain recombines TRBV20-1 with TRBJ1-2, with TRBD1 matching over 7 bases. V shed 3 bases and J 6 bases; nucleotides not matched to a gene: 4. This CDR3 has 12 residues. Germline V gene data show CDR1 as DFQATT and CDR2 as SNEGSKA (reference sequence). The CDR3 nucleotides are TGCAGTGCTAGGGGGACAGTGGATGGCTACACCTTC. Encoded protein: CSARGTVDGYTF.

This clonotype came up many times. The chain uses TRBV18 and TRBJ2-7; TRBD2 is a possible D gene (6 bases). Germline-derived CDR1 and CDR2 are KGHSH and LQKENI. V gave up 6 bases and J gave up 2 bases, with 17 bases separating them. The CDR3 runs to 15 residues. The CDR3 spells CASSREEGSAYEQYF. DNA for the CDR3: TGTGCCAGCTCTCGTGAGGAGGGGTCAGCCTACGAGCAGTACTTC.

Ten or more counts support this clonotype. This rearrangement joins TRBV2 to TRBJ2-1, with a possible D match to TRBD2 (5 bases). This CDR3 spans 15 amino acids. Germline CDR1 is SNHLY and CDR2 is FYNNEI. Trimming took 6 bases from V and 0 from J, leaving 12 bases between them. The chain's CDR3 is CASRGVENSYNEQFF. The CDR3 nucleotides are TGTGCCAGCAGGGGAGTGGAGAACTCCTACAATGAGCAGTTCTTC.

This clonotype was detected ten times or more. J is TRBJ2-5 and V is TRBV29-1; perhaps TRBD1 as D (5 bases). Deletions cut 8 bases from V and 4 bases from J, with 17 bases between. The CDR3 consists of 13 residues. The germline gives CDR1 SQVTM, CDR2 ANQGSEA. In DNA form, the CDR3 reads TGCAGCTATGCCCCTGCAGGGCGAGAGACCCAGTACTTC. Amino acids: CSYAPAGRETQYF.

The V gene is TRBV7-9, the J gene TRBJ2-3; D unresolved. The CDR3 is 12 residues long. Between the trimmed V and J ends, which lost 3 bases and 5 bases, there was a span of 6 bases. Germline CDR1 is SEHNR and CDR2 is FQNEAQ (reference sequence). The CDR3 nucleotides are TGTGCCAGCAGCTTCGATATAGATACGCAGTATTTT. Protein product: CASSFDIDTQYF.

This clonotype was counted only a few times. A read error may account for a junction end that differs from germline. This chain uses TRBV7-9 with TRBJ2-3; 7 nucleotides match TRBD1. The CDR3 length is 12 residues. Germline values: CDR1 SEHNR, CDR2 FQNEAQ (reference sequence). This CDR3 is CASSSTGDMQYF. The CDR3 DNA reads as TGTGCCAGCAGCTCCACAGGGGATATGCAGTATTTT.

This clonotype came up a few times. The DNA of the CDR3 is TGCGCCAGCAGCCCGGACGGGTCCCCTCTGAACACTGAAGCTTTCTTT. Amino acid sequence: CASSPDGSPLNTEAFF. The chain combines TRBV5-1 with TRBJ1-1; D not resolved. The CDR3 length is 16 residues. The V end was cut by 4 bases, the J end by 0 bases, with 16 bases between. CDR1 and CDR2 (germline): SGHRS, YFSETQ.

This clonotype was detected many times. J is TRBJ1-1 and V is TRBV5-1; the D gene is possibly TRBD1 (6 bases). Germline CDR1 is SGHRS and CDR2 is YFSETQ. The ends were cut back, 0 bases at V and 1 base at J, with 10 bases in the middle. The CDR3 length is 15 residues. The CDR3 here is CASSLDWGRNTEAFF. DNA for the CDR3: TGCGCCAGCAGCTTGGATTGGGGGCGGAACACTGAAGCTTTCTTT.

This clonotype has only a few counts. The rearrangement links TRBV25-1 to TRBJ2-3; 12 bases map to TRBD2. CDR1 and CDR2 from the germline V gene are MGHDK and SYGVNS. The CDR3 is made up of 15 amino acids. V dropped 4 bases and J dropped 6; count of bases not matched to a gene: 5. As DNA, the CDR3 is TGTGCCAGCAGTGCGACTAGCGGGGGCGCCGATACGCAGTATTTT. Translated, it gives CASSATSGGADTQYF.

This clonotype was seen a handful of times. This chain joins TRBV4-3 and TRBJ2-1, with TRBD1 matching 7 bases. The length of the CDR3 is 18 residues. With 5 bases clipped from V and 0 bases from J, the junction kept 13 bases outside the gene matches. Per germline, CDR1 LGHNA and CDR2 YSLEER. The CDR3 region is CASSDIPPGGGSYNEQFF. As DNA, the CDR3 is TGCGCCAGCAGCGATATTCCCCCAGGGGGTGGCTCCTACAATGAGCAGTTCTTC.

This clonotype was found many times. This sequence joins TRBV18 and TRBJ2-7; D may match TRBD1 or TRBD2 (5 bases each). This CDR3 has 15 amino acids. Looked up from germline, CDR1 is KGHSH and CDR2 is LQKENI. Trimming stripped 1 base from V and 5 bases from J, with 15 bases between. The CDR3 sequence is CASSPLMGDSNEQYF. The CDR3 nucleotides read TGTGCCAGCTCACCACTCATGGGGGATTCCAACGAGCAGTACTTC. Variable domain in full (rest from reference TRBV18 and TRBJ2-7): NAGVMQNPRHLVRRRGQEARLRCSPMKGHSHVYWYRQLPEEGLKFMVYLQKENIIDESGMPKERFSAEFPKEGPSILRIQQVVRGDSAAYFCASSPLMGDSNEQYFGPGTRLTVT.